The 8 T cell receptor beta chains in this list originate from one sample, sequenced in a study of T cells in Graves' hyperthyroidism and ophthalmopathy. There were TCR beta CDR3 regions amplified from RNA transcripts. HTBI primers were employed in a first-round RT-PCR of the TCR CDR3. Each CDR3 protein gets one entry after TCRdb re-called the multiplex PCR reads with MiXCR. The sample consists of 250,000 to 300,000 distinct CDR3 sequences, roughly an eighth of them appearing once. The sample taken for sequencing was blood. The receptor source for this set is a woman between 40 and 55 years old with Graves' hyperthyroidism.

Ten or more counts support this clonotype. This sequence joins TRBV6-6 and TRBJ1-5, with D uncertain. This CDR3 has 15 residues. Trimming pared 2 bases from V and 0 bases from J, leaving 8 bases between. Germline loops: CDR1 MNHNY, CDR2 SVGAGI (reference sequence). CDR3 residues: CASSYGGDSNQPQHF. In DNA, the CDR3 is TGTGCCAGCAGTTACGGTGGAGATAGCAATCAGCCCCAGCATTTT.

About this clonotype itself: This could be a read error, since a much larger clone is one nucleotide away. This chain joins TRBV15 and TRBJ2-7; no clear D. Germline V gene data show CDR1 as LNHNV and CDR2 as YYDKDF (reference sequence). The CDR3 is made up of 12 amino acids. CDR3 DNA sequence: TGTGCCACCAGCAAGAGTGGGTACGCGCAGTACTTC. Protein product: CATSKSGYAQYF.

In its sample, this clonotype was seen many times. The rearrangement joins TRBV28 to TRBJ1-2, with 12 positions matching TRBD1. The CDR3 is made up of 14 amino acids. Germline V CDR1 and CDR2: MDHEN, SYDVKM. V lost 5 bases to trimming and J lost 8 bases; unmatched junction nucleotides: 6. The CDR3 DNA sequence: TGTGCCAGCAGTCTGGGACAGGGGGCGCAGGGCTACACCTTC. Protein sequence: CASSLGQGAQGYTF.

This clonotype has a handful of counts. V usage is TRBV20-1 and J usage is TRBJ2-2; 8 bases fit TRBD2. Germline assignment: CDR1 DFQATT and CDR2 SNEGSKA (reference sequence). The CDR3 loop spans 16 amino acids. V lost 0 bases and J lost 3; bases outside the gene matches: 6. The CDR3 nucleotides read TGCAGTGCTAGAGATGACGGGAGGGACCACACCGGGGAGCTGTTTTTT. The encoded protein is CSARDDGRDHTGELFF.

Many counts were recorded for this clonotype. The chain links TRBV6-1 to TRBJ1-5; the D gene is possibly TRBD1 (5 bases). Germline V gene data show CDR1 as MNHNS and CDR2 as SASEGT. CDR3 length: 14 residues. Trimming left V 8 bases short and J 6 bases short, with 17 bases between. DNA of the CDR3: TGTGCCAGCGGTTTTCCGCGGGGGGGTCAGCCCCAGCATTTT. It is translated as CASGFPRGGQPQHF.

This clonotype was seen many times. V usage is TRBV7-2 and J usage is TRBJ1-1; no reliable D call. The CDR3 consists of 14 residues. Germline values: CDR1 SGHTA, CDR2 FQGNSA. Trimming left V 5 bases short and J 0 bases short, with 10 bases between. DNA for the CDR3: TGTGCCAGCAGCCCCTCGGCGGTGAACACTGAAGCTTTCTTT. Its translation: CASSPSAVNTEAFF.

This clonotype came up many times. The rearrangement joins TRBV29-1 to TRBJ2-1, with 14 bases identical to TRBD2. The germline gives CDR1 SQVTM, CDR2 ANQGSEA. The V gene end was trimmed by 4 bases and the J gene end by 12 bases; junction bases not matched to a gene: 5. This CDR3 is 13 amino acids long. The CDR3 loop is CSVGTSGRRVQFF. The DNA for the CDR3 is TGCAGCGTTGGGACTAGCGGGAGGAGGGTGCAGTTCTTC.

There are many counts of this clonotype. Written as DNA, the CDR3 is TGTGCCAGCAGTTATAATGACAGGGAAATCTACGAGCAGTACTTC. This encodes CASSYNDREIYEQYF. The chain employs TRBV6-1 and TRBJ2-7, with 7 bases lining up with TRBD1. Germline CDR1 reads MNHNS; CDR2 reads SASEGT. The CDR3 consists of 15 residues. V dropped 5 bases and J dropped 3; count of bases not matched to a gene: 10.